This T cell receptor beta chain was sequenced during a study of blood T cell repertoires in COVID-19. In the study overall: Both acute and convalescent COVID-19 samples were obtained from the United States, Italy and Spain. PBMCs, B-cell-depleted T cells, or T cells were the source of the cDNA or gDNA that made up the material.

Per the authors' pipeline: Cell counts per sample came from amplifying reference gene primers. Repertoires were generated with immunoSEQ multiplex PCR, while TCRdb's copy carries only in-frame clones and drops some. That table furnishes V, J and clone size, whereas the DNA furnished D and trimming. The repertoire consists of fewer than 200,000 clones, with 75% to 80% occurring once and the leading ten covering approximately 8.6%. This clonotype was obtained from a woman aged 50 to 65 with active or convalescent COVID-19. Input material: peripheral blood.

For the CDR3, the DNA is TGTGCCAGCAGTCCCATCCGGGGGGTTACTGAAGCTTTCTTT. Translated, it gives CASSPIRGVTEAFF. The rearrangement joins TRBV6-5 to TRBJ1-1; a possible D gene is TRBD1 (5 bases). The CDR3 contains 14 residues. The ends were cut back, 5 bases at V and 5 bases at J, with 15 bases in the middle. CDR1 MNHEY and CDR2 SVGAGI come from the germline V gene.